The 23 T cell receptor beta chains below come from one sample, sequenced in a study of cytomegalovirus exposure and HLA in healthy donors. PCR primers comprised 60 Vbeta and 13 Jbeta primers. Sequencing was performed with immunoSEQ multiplex PCR; in TCRdb, only in-frame clones are kept and a portion is missing. The table records over 100,000 clones, 82% of them present only once. The sequenced material came from PBMCs. The source of these receptors is a woman aged 45-65 years in good health and CMV-seropositive.

The genes are TRBV10-1 and TRBJ2-7; 11 positions match TRBD2. Germline V gene lookup returns CDR1 WNHNN and CDR2 SYGVQD (reference sequence). Trimming removed 6 bases from V and 0 bases from J; junction bases left unmatched: 4. The CDR3 loop spans 15 amino acids. The CDR3 region has the DNA TGCGCCAGCAGCCCGGGACTAGCGGACTCCTACGAGCAGTACTTC. It translates to CASSPGLADSYEQYF.

This chain joins TRBV10-3 and TRBJ1-1; 11 bases are a match to TRBD1. The germline CDR1 and CDR2 sequences are ENHRY and SYGVKD. Germline trimming cut 0 bases from V and 7 bases from J; bases unmatched to any gene: 7. This CDR3 comprises 16 residues. The CDR3 bases are TGTGCCATCAGTGAGTCAGGACAGGGGGCCCGGAATGAAGCTTTCTTT. It specifies CAISESGQGARNEAFF.

The V call is TRBV30, the J call TRBJ2-7, with D hard to call. The CDR3 contains 16 residues. In germline, CDR1 is GTSNPN, CDR2 SVGIG (reference sequence). With 0 bases removed from V and 0 bases from J, the gap between germline ends came to 15 bases. This CDR3 reads CAWSVISLGSSYEQYF. CDR3 DNA sequence: TGTGCCTGGAGTGTAATCAGTTTGGGCAGCTCCTACGAGCAGTACTTC.

As concerns this clone: Other DNA sequences in the same sample also yield this CDR3. This chain links TRBV4-1 with TRBJ1-1; no firm D call. Trimming took 0 bases from V and 4 from J, leaving 12 bases between them. There are 15 residues in the CDR3. Germline V gene lookup returns CDR1 MGHRA and CDR2 YSYEKL. CDR3 protein: CASSQEEGGVTEAFF. The CDR3 region has the DNA TGCGCCAGCAGCCAAGAGGAGGGCGGTGTCACTGAAGCTTTCTTT.

The chain is built from TRBV5-6 and TRBJ2-1; weak D call: TRBD2 (5 bases). This CDR3 has 15 amino acids. With 4 bases removed from V and 9 bases from J, the gap between germline ends came to 20 bases. CDR1 and CDR2 from the germline V gene are SGHDT and YYEEEE. The CDR3 is CASSPLGVDRGEQFF. The CDR3 DNA reads TGTGCCAGCAGCCCCCTCGGAGTAGATCGGGGTGAGCAGTTCTTC.

This clone was detected once. The chain recombines TRBV28 with TRBJ2-1; D remains unclear. The CDR3 is made up of 16 amino acids. Trimming took off 2 bases at V and 8 bases at J, with 19 bases between the two ends. Germline CDR1 reads MDHEN; CDR2 reads SYDVKM. CDR3 sequence: CASSLAYLGLGYEQFF. CDR3 coding DNA: TGTGCCAGCAGTTTAGCATATTTAGGTCTAGGCTATGAGCAGTTCTTC.

The rearrangement uses TRBV15 and TRBJ2-7, with D possibly TRBD1 on 6 matching bases. The V gene lost 5 bases and the J gene lost 3 bases, with 11 bases spanning the gap. Looked up from germline, CDR1 is LNHNV and CDR2 is YYDKDF (reference sequence). The CDR3 runs to 13 residues. CDR3 nucleotide sequence: TGTGCCACCAGCGCTCAGGACAGCTACGAGCAGTACTTC. Translated: CATSAQDSYEQYF.

This clone was observed a handful of times. This chain connects TRBV19 to TRBJ1-2; 10 nucleotides agree with TRBD1. The CDR3 covers 15 residues. J was trimmed by 9 bases and V by 10 bases; bases with no gene match: 17. CDR1 LNHDA and CDR2 SQIVND come from the germline V gene (reference sequence). CDR3 coding DNA: TGTGCCATAAAAGCTACCGGGACAGGGGATCACAGCTACACCTTC. Translation: CAIKATGTGDHSYTF.

Only one count was recorded for this clone. One junction end does not reproduce the germline sequence, and a read error may be involved. The rearrangement links TRBV7-9 to TRBJ1-1, with 7 nucleotides matching TRBD1. CDR3 size: 14 residues. The germline V gene has CDR1 SEHNR and CDR2 FQNEAQ (reference sequence). CDR3 protein: CASSYNQGGTKAFF. The CDR3 coding sequence is TGTGCCAGCAGCTATAATCAGGGGGGCACTAAAGCTTTCTTT.

This chain joins TRBV6-5 and TRBJ1-5; maybe TRBD1 (6 bases). CDR1 and CDR2 (germline): MNHEY, SVGAGI. The CDR3 length is 13 residues. The V end was cut by 6 bases, the J end by 7 bases, with 13 bases between. CDR3 sequence reads: CASRGARGQPQHF. CDR3 sequence (DNA): TGTGCCAGCAGGGGGGCGCGAGGCCAGCCCCAGCATTTT.

This chain uses TRBV5-4 with TRBJ2-1, with D tentatively TRBD2 (5 bases). Germline CDR1 is SGHNT and CDR2 is YYREEE (reference sequence). This CDR3 has 13 amino acids. Deletions cut 5 bases from V and 7 bases from J, with 13 bases between. DNA for the CDR3: TGTGCCAGCAGTCGATCCACGGGGAATGAGCAGTTCTTC. This translates into CASSRSTGNEQFF.

The CDR3 nucleotides read TGTGCCAGCAGCTTTAGTGGAGGGTCTAACTATGGCTACACCTTC. Its protein is CASSFSGGSNYGYTF. The chain joins TRBV7-9 to TRBJ1-2, with D unclear. V lost 3 bases and J lost 0, with 11 bases in between. The CDR3 spans 15 residues. CDR1 is SEHNR, CDR2 FQNEAQ, per germline (reference sequence).

The rearrangement links TRBV5-4 to TRBJ2-7, with 9 bases that match TRBD2. V lost 0 bases and J lost 3; bases outside the gene matches: 4. This CDR3 is 15 amino acids long. CDR1 is SGHNT and CDR2 is YYREEE in the germline V gene (reference sequence). This CDR3 is CASSLAGSGGYEQYF. For the CDR3, the DNA is TGTGCCAGCAGCTTGGCGGGTAGCGGGGGCTACGAGCAGTACTTC.

In its sample, this clone was seen once. The V gene is TRBV2, the J gene TRBJ2-5, with TRBD1 matching over 8 bases. Germline CDR1 and CDR2: SNHLY and FYNNEI. J was trimmed by 4 bases and V by 7 bases; bases with no gene match: 11. The CDR3 consists of 15 residues. DNA of the CDR3: TGTGCCAGCACTACTCAGGGGGCGCGCTTAGAGACCCAGTACTTC. Translated, it gives CASTTQGARLETQYF.

V usage is TRBV2 and J usage is TRBJ1-4; 9 bases fit TRBD1. The CDR3 has 14 residues. Germline assignment: CDR1 SNHLY and CDR2 FYNNEI. V shed 6 bases, J shed 8 bases, and the junction held 7 bases outside the gene matches. The CDR3 bases are TGTGCCAGCAGGGAACAGGGGGCTTTAGAAAAACTGTTTTTT. This codes for CASREQGALEKLFF.

This chain joins TRBV7-6 and TRBJ2-7, with 12 nucleotides matching TRBD2. CDR3 size: 18 residues. V lost 5 bases and J lost 6; bases outside the gene matches: 17. Germline V CDR1 and CDR2: SGHVS, FNYEAQ. The CDR3 here is CASSLRLAGASPSREQYF. In DNA form, the CDR3 reads TGTGCCAGCAGCCTAAGACTAGCGGGAGCCTCGCCTTCCCGCGAGCAGTACTTC. The full variable domain, rest sourced from reference TRBV7-6 and TRBJ2-7, is GAGVSQSPRYKVTKRGQDVALRCDPISGHVSLYWYRQALGQGPEFLTYFNYEAQQDKSGLPNDRFSAERPEGSISTLTIQRTEQRDSAMYRCASSLRLAGASPSREQYFGPGTRLTVT.

The chain couples TRBV19 to TRBJ1-4; tentative D call: TRBD1 (6 bases). V lost 4 bases to trimming and J lost 8 bases, with 20 bases between them. The CDR3 sequence is 16 residues long. The germline V gene encodes CDR1 LNHDA and CDR2 SQIVND (reference sequence). CDR3 nucleotide sequence: TGTGCCAGTAGTAAGGGGGTGGGTCTAAGAAACGAAAAACTGTTTTTT. Its protein product is CASSKGVGLRNEKLFF.

V is TRBV10-3 and J is TRBJ2-1, with TRBD2 matching 8 bases. The CDR3 totals 16 residues. The germline gives CDR1 ENHRY, CDR2 SYGVKD. V shed 3 bases and J 2 bases; nucleotides not matched to a gene: 6. The CDR3 loop reads CAISEGSGGAYNEQFF. For the CDR3, the DNA is TGTGCCATCAGTGAAGGGAGCGGGGGAGCCTACAATGAGCAGTTCTTC.

This clone was picked up a small number of times. V gene TRBV7-2 combines with J gene TRBJ1-4, with no clear D. Germline V gene lookup returns CDR1 SGHTA and CDR2 FQGNSA. The CDR3 covers 15 residues. V lost 4 bases, J lost 0 bases, and 9 bases lay in between. The CDR3 spells CASSSRRATNEKLFF. CDR3 in DNA: TGTGCCAGCAGCTCCCGACGGGCAACTAATGAAAAACTGTTTTTT.

The rearrangement joins TRBV20-1 to TRBJ1-1, with D uncertain. V was cut by 6 bases and J by 9 bases, with 11 bases left in between. The length of the CDR3 is 10 residues. Germline V gene sequence: CDR1 DFQATT, CDR2 SNEGSKA (reference sequence). In DNA, the CDR3 is TGCAGTGCCCCCGGGAAAAAAGCTTTCTTT. It encodes CSAPGKKAFF.

This chain joins TRBV11-2 and TRBJ1-1, with D maybe TRBD1 (5 bases). CDR3 length: 15 residues. The V end was cut by 4 bases, the J end by 0 bases, with 12 bases between. Per germline, CDR1 SGHAT and CDR2 FQNNGV. The CDR3 region is CASSYRQLLNTEAFF. DNA for the CDR3: TGTGCCAGCAGCTACCGACAGCTATTGAACACTGAAGCTTTCTTT.

The chain is built from TRBV7-2 and TRBJ2-5; D uncertain. This CDR3 is 13 amino acids long. CDR1 and CDR2 (germline): SGHTA, FQGNSA. The ends were cut back, 1 base at V and 5 bases at J, with 8 bases in the middle. CDR3 coding DNA: TGTGCCAGCAGCTTAGGCCCGCGGGAGACCCAGTACTTC. Its translation: CASSLGPRETQYF.

V usage is TRBV5-4 and J usage is TRBJ2-7; D is ambiguous. Trimming took off 4 bases at V and 0 bases at J, with 8 bases between the two ends. Germline V CDR1 and CDR2: SGHNT, YYREEE (reference sequence). This CDR3 has 13 amino acids. CDR3 in DNA: TGTGCCAGCAGCGCAGAAGACTCCTACGAGCAGTACTTC. Protein product: CASSAEDSYEQYF. Together with reference TRBV5-4 and TRBJ2-7, the CDR3 gives the full variable domain: ETGVTQSPTHLIKTRGQQVTLRCSSQSGHNTVSWYQQALGQGPQFIFQYYREEENGRGNFPPRFSGLQFPNYSSELNVNALELDDSALYLCASSAEDSYEQYFGPGTRLTVT.